Following are 23 T cell receptor beta chains from one sample sequenced in a study of metastatic and nonmetastatic thyroid tumors. With MiXCR, TCRdb reprocessed the PCR reads. The data show 35,000 to 55,000 clones, with 20% to 25% seen just once and about 3.3% held by the top ten. Until they underwent thyroid surgery, no patient had received any treatment. Sequenced input: blood. The receptor set was obtained from a male donor with papillary thyroid cancer or a benign thyroid nodule (not recorded which). Some clones in this sample may be carry-over from other donors' samples.

About this clone: The junction does not match germline at one end; this may be a read error. The V call is TRBV5-4, the J call TRBJ2-3; 9 positions agree with TRBD2. Germline V gene sequence: CDR1 SGHNT, CDR2 YYREEE (reference sequence). This CDR3 contains 15 residues. The DNA for the CDR3 is TGTGCCGGCAGCTTAGGACTAGCGACCGGAAATACGCAGTATTTT. This translates into CAGSLGLATGNTQYF.

The J gene is TRBJ2-7, the V gene TRBV11-2; TRBD1 agrees at 8 bases. The V gene's germline CDR1 is SGHAT and CDR2 FQNNGV. CDR3 length equals 13 residues. J lost 10 bases, V lost 6 bases, and 11 bases had no gene match. This CDR3 reads CASSFGQGGDQYF. Here the CDR3 DNA reads TGTGCCAGCAGTTTCGGACAGGGTGGCGATCAGTACTTC.

This clone was detected once. The chain recombines TRBV18 with TRBJ2-7; perhaps TRBD1 as D (6 bases). The CDR3 is 13 amino acids. Germline assignment: CDR1 KGHSH and CDR2 LQKENI. V was trimmed by 4 bases and J by 6 bases, leaving 13 bases between them. In DNA, the CDR3 is TGTGCCAGCTCACGGGACAAGGACGCCGAGCAGTACTTC. Translating gives CASSRDKDAEQYF.

By frequency in the sample, this clone is medium-sized (0.01 to 0.1%). J is TRBJ2-7 and V is TRBV6-6, with TRBD2 identical over 11 bases. Germline-derived CDR1 and CDR2 are MNHNY and SVGAGI (reference sequence). J lost 5 bases, V lost 0 bases, and 3 bases had no gene match. The CDR3 is 15 residues long. CDR3 sequence: CASSYSSSGRDEQYF. The CDR3 bases are TGTGCCAGCAGTTACTCGAGTAGCGGGAGGGACGAGCAGTACTTC.

CDR3 in amino acids: CASSYSRGYEQYF. The CDR3 coding sequence is TGTGCCAGCAGTTACTCGAGAGGCTACGAGCAGTACTTC. V is TRBV6-5 and J is TRBJ2-7; D is unresolved. The CDR3 contains 13 residues. V was trimmed by 0 bases and J by 3 bases, leaving 6 bases between them. Germline V CDR1 and CDR2: MNHEY, SVGAGI.

About this clone: A much larger clone sits a single nucleotide away, making a read error possible. This chain links TRBV18 with TRBJ2-1, with D possibly being TRBD2 (5 bases). The CDR3 has 15 residues. The V gene lost 0 bases and the J gene lost 9 bases, with 15 bases spanning the gap. Germline CDR1 reads KGHSH; CDR2 reads LQKENI. The CDR3 nucleotides read TGTGCCAGCTCACCACCGGGGAGCAGGTCTAGTGAGCAGTTCTTC. Translated: CASSPPGSRSSEQFF.

J is TRBJ2-2 and V is TRBV19, with TRBD1 as a possible D gene (6 bases). Trimming shortened V by 8 bases and J by 0 bases, and 10 bases separated the two germline ends. Germline V CDR1 and CDR2: LNHDA, SQIVND (reference sequence). The CDR3 extends over 14 amino acids. CDR3 DNA sequence: TGTGCCAGTCGAGACAGGACGAACACCGGGGAGCTGTTTTTT. Protein: CASRDRTNTGELFF.

V and J are TRBV30 and TRBJ1-1, with D possibly being TRBD1 (5 bases). CDR1 GTSNPN and CDR2 SVGIG come from the germline V gene (reference sequence). Deletions cut 8 bases from V and 3 bases from J, with 16 bases between. This CDR3 region has 13 residues. The chain's CDR3 is CAVTNGGDTEAFF. The CDR3 DNA follows: TGTGCCGTAACAAACGGGGGGGACACTGAAGCTTTCTTT.

This clone was recorded at least ten times. The chain is built from TRBV5-1 and TRBJ2-7, with D possibly being TRBD2 (5 bases). V lost 2 bases to trimming and J lost 4 bases, with 13 bases between them. The CDR3 spans 14 residues. Germline loops: CDR1 SGHRS, CDR2 YFSETQ. Here the CDR3 DNA reads TGCGCCAGCAGCTTAGTACTAGGCGGGTACGAGCAGTACTTC. Its translation is CASSLVLGGYEQYF.

This clone is labeled as medium-sized. This sequence joins TRBV18 and TRBJ2-2, with 12 bases aligning to TRBD2. With 6 bases clipped from V and 7 bases from J, the junction kept 6 bases outside the gene matches. The CDR3 covers 15 residues. Germline-derived CDR1 and CDR2 are KGHSH and LQKENI. The DNA of the CDR3 is TGTGCCAGCTCCCCTAGACTAGCGGGAGTCGGGGAGCTGTTTTTT. Residues: CASSPRLAGVGELFF.

At least ten counts were recorded for this clone. J is TRBJ2-3 and V is TRBV3-1, with a possible D match to TRBD1 (5 bases). CDR3 size: 12 residues. Per the germline V gene, CDR1 is LGHDT and CDR2 is YNNKEL (reference sequence). The ends were cut back, 4 bases at V and 5 bases at J, with 7 bases in the middle. This CDR3 reads CASSLTVDTQYF. CDR3 in DNA: TGTGCCAGCAGCCTGACAGTAGATACGCAGTATTTT.

There are many counts of this clone. The chain combines TRBV7-6 with TRBJ1-6, with D maybe TRBD1 (5 bases). Germline CDR1 is SGHVS and CDR2 is FNYEAQ. The CDR3 totals 15 residues. V was clipped by 5 bases and J by 9 bases, with 17 bases between them. The CDR3 DNA sequence: TGTGCCAGCAGCCCAAGTCGGGACTGGAGTTCACCCCTCCACTTT. Its protein product is CASSPSRDWSSPLHF.

CDR3: CASSSNYGYTF. The CDR3 DNA is TGTGCCAGCTCGAGTAACTATGGCTACACCTTC. The chain joins TRBV18 to TRBJ1-2; D not certain. Trimming took off 6 bases at V and 1 base at J, with 3 bases between the two ends. The CDR3 is 11 residues long. Looked up from germline, CDR1 is KGHSH and CDR2 is LQKENI.

This clone was counted at least ten times. Given a much more abundant clone one base away, this may be a read error. The V and J genes are TRBV27 and TRBJ2-1; D remains ambiguous. Trimming removed 5 bases from V and 4 bases from J, with 12 bases in between. In germline, CDR1 is MNHEY, CDR2 SMNVEV (reference sequence). This CDR3 comprises 14 residues. The CDR3 sequence: CASSLRVRYNEQFF. CDR3 DNA sequence: TGTGCCAGCAGTCTCAGAGTTAGGTACAATGAGCAGTTCTTC.

This clone was detected a few times. The chain recombines TRBV20-1 with TRBJ1-2; 8 bases align to TRBD1. V gave up 3 bases and J gave up 3 bases; unmatched junction bases: 6. Germline CDR1 DFQATT, CDR2 SNEGSKA (reference sequence). The length of the CDR3 is 14 residues. The CDR3 spells CSASTTGGDYGYTF. CDR3 DNA: TGCAGTGCTAGTACCACAGGGGGGGACTATGGCTACACCTTC.

This clone was picked up a small number of times. This chain links TRBV27 with TRBJ2-3; TRBD2 agrees at 10 bases. The CDR3 spans 14 residues. Germline V lookup: CDR1 MNHEY, CDR2 SMNVEV (reference sequence). The ends lost 5 bases at V and 4 bases at J; junction bases unmatched: 3. The CDR3, as DNA: TGTGCCAGCAGTGGAGCGGGAGGGGCAGATACGCAGTATTTT. The encoded protein is CASSGAGGADTQYF.

In its sample, this clone was seen many times. Other DNA sequences in the same sample also yield this CDR3. The rearrangement uses TRBV7-2 and TRBJ1-2, with 12 bases that match TRBD1. The ends lost 5 bases at V and 7 bases at J; junction bases unmatched: 5. Germline assignment: CDR1 SGHTA and CDR2 FQGNSA. This CDR3 contains 14 residues. In DNA form, the CDR3 reads TGTGCCAGCAGCCCGGGACAGGGGGCACGTGGCTACACCTTC. Its translation: CASSPGQGARGYTF.

The rearrangement uses TRBV20-1 and TRBJ1-1; 8 positions agree with TRBD1. The ends lost 3 bases at V and 1 base at J; junction bases unmatched: 1. Germline V gene lookup returns CDR1 DFQATT and CDR2 SNEGSKA (reference sequence). The CDR3 extends over 13 amino acids. The CDR3 reads CSASGTGNTEAFF. The CDR3 DNA reads TGCAGTGCTAGCGGGACAGGGAACACTGAAGCTTTCTTT.

The genes are TRBV19 and TRBJ1-2; D uncertain. This CDR3 has 12 amino acids. Germline values: CDR1 LNHDA, CDR2 SQIVND (reference sequence). The germline V and J ends were trimmed by 5 bases and 4 bases, with 8 bases remaining between them. The CDR3 sequence: CASSGSRYGYTF. The DNA for the CDR3 is TGTGCCAGTAGTGGGAGTCGCTATGGCTACACCTTC.

This clone has at least ten counts. This sequence joins TRBV28 and TRBJ1-5, with 7 bases aligning to TRBD1. In germline, CDR1 is MDHEN, CDR2 SYDVKM. Losses at the gene ends were 8 bases for V and 4 bases for J; bases not matched to a gene: 5. This CDR3 region has 13 residues. CDR3 nucleotides: TGTGCCAGCCTTTCAGGGGGAAATCAGCCCCAGCATTTT. Translated: CASLSGGNQPQHF.

Comment on this clone: A much larger clone lies one base from this, so it may be a read error. The V call is TRBV5-5, the J call TRBJ1-1; the D gene is possibly TRBD1 (5 bases). The V gene's germline CDR1 is SGHKS and CDR2 YYEKEE (reference sequence). The CDR3 has 13 amino acids. Between the trimmed V and J ends, which lost 6 bases and 3 bases, there was a span of 12 bases. CDR3 nucleotide sequence: TGTGCCAGCATTCAGGGAGCCCACACTGAAGCTTTCTTT. Its protein is CASIQGAHTEAFF.

This clone has ten or more counts. The V and J genes are TRBV20-1 and TRBJ2-7, with 7 bases matching TRBD1. The ends lost 5 bases at V and 7 bases at J; junction bases unmatched: 8. The CDR3 totals 12 residues. From germline, CDR1 is DFQATT and CDR2 SNEGSKA (reference sequence). In DNA, the CDR3 is TGCAGTGCTGGGACAGCCATCGGTGAGCAGTACTTC. This gives the protein CSAGTAIGEQYF.

Note on this clone: The junction departs from germline at one end; a sequencing error may be responsible. Other DNA sequences of this sample code for an identical CDR3. The J gene is TRBJ2-3, the V gene TRBV20-1; D not resolved. The CDR3 extends over 14 amino acids. Germline CDR1 reads DFQATT; CDR2 reads SNEGSKA (reference sequence). The CDR3, as DNA: TGCAGTGCTAGAGATGACCGTAGCACCGATACTCAGTATTTT. It yields the protein CSARDDRSTDTQYF.